The entry below gives a single TCR beta chain sequence along with its context. These data are taken from a study of blood T cell repertoires in COVID-19. The data were produced by immunoSEQ multiplex PCR, yet TCRdb's version contains in-frame clones alone and is incomplete. The sample contains 250,000 or so clones, around 87% of which appear only once. This TCR came from a woman aged 60-70 years with COVID-19, enrolled during active disease. The source material was peripheral blood.

CDR3 bases: TGCGCCAGCAAGACCGCGGGGGCGCTCGGGGAGACCCAGTACTTC. Amino acids: CASKTAGALGETQYF. The V call is TRBV5-1, the J call TRBJ2-5; D is possibly TRBD2 (7 bases). The CDR3 totals 15 residues. Between the trimmed V and J ends, which lost 6 bases and 5 bases, there was a span of 20 bases. Germline CDR1 SGHRS, CDR2 YFSETQ.